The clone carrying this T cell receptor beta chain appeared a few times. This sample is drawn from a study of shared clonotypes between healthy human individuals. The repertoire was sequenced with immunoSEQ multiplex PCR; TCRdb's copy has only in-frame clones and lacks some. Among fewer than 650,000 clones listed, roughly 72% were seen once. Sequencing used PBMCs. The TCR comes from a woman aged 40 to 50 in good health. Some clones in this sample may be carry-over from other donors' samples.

This CDR3 reads CASSDSSGSSDEQFF. CDR3 DNA: TGTGCCAGCAGTGACTCGAGTGGTAGTTCGGATGAGCAGTTCTTC. The rearrangement links TRBV6-4 to TRBJ2-1, with D uncertain. Germline V gene data show CDR1 as MRHNA and CDR2 as SNTAGT. The CDR3 sequence is 15 residues long. V was trimmed by 0 bases and J by 8 bases, leaving 14 bases between them.